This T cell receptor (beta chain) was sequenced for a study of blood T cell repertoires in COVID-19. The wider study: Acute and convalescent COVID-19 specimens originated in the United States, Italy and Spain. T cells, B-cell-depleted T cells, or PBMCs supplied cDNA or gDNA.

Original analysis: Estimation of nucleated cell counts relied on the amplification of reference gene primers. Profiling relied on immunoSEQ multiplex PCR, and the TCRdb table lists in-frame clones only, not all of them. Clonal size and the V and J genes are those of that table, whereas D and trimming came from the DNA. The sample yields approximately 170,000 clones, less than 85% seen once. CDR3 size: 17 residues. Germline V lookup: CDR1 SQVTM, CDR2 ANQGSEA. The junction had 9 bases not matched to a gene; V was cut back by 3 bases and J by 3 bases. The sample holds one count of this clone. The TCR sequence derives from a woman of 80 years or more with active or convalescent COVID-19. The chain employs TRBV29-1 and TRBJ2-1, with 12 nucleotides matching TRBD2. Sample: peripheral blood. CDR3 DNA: TGCAGCGTTGACAGTCTAGCGGGAGGGCCGAGCTACAATGAGCAGTTCTTC. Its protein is CSVDSLAGGPSYNEQFF.